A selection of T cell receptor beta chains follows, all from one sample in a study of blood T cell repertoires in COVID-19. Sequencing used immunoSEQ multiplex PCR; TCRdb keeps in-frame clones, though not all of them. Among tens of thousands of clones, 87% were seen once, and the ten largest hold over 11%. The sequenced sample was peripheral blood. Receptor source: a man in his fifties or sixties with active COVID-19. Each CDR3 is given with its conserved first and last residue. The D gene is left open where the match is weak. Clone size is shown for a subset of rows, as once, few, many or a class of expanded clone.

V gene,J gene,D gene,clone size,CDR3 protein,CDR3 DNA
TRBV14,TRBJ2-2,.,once,CASSQNRRAGELFF,TGTGCCAGCAGCCAAAACAGGAGGGCCGGGGAGCTGTTTTTT
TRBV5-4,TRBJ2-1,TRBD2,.,CASSEGGPGGISYNEQFF,TGTGCCAGCAGCGAGGGCGGCCCGGGAGGGATTTCCTACAATGAGCAGTTCTTC
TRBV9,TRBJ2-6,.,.,CASGEDSGANVLTF,TGTGCCAGCGGAGAGGACTCTGGGGCCAACGTCCTGACTTTC
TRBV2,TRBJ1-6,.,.,CASRYSGGGSPLHF,TGTGCCAGCCGGTACAGTGGGGGGGGTTCACCCCTCCACTTT
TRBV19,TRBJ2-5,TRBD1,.,CASSSTGDETQYF,TGTGCCAGTAGTTCTACAGGGGACGAGACCCAGTACTTC
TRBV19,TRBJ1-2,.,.,CASSRDIIYGYTF,TGTGCCAGTAGTAGGGACATTATCTATGGCTACACCTTC
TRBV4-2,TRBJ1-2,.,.,CASSQDQGGTVDGYTF,TGTGCCAGCAGCCAAGATCAAGGGGGTACGGTAGATGGCTACACCTTC
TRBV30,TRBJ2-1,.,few,CAWSVLAKLGEQFF,TGTGCCTGGAGTGTACTAGCCAAACTGGGGGAGCAGTTCTTC
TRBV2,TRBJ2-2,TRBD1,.,CASSRDSSNTGELFF,TGTGCCAGCAGTAGGGACAGCTCGAACACCGGGGAGCTGTTTTTT
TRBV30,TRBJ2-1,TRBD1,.,CAWSFPQGAHYNEQFF,TGTGCCTGGAGCTTCCCGCAGGGGGCCCACTACAATGAGCAGTTCTTC
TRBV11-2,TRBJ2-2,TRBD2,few,CASSPRAASGNTGELFF,TGTGCCAGCAGCCCCCGGGCGGCTAGCGGGAACACCGGGGAGCTGTTTTTT
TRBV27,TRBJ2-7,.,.,CASSPSGVYEQYF,TGTGCCAGCAGTCCGTCGGGGGTCTACGAGCAGTACTTC
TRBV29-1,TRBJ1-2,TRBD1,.,CGTDTGGDYGYTF,TGCGGAACTGACACAGGGGGCGACTATGGCTACACCTTC
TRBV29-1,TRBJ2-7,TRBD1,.,CSVGDRGGSYEQYF,TGCAGCGTTGGTGACAGGGGGGGATCCTACGAGCAGTACTTC
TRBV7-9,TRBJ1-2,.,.,CASSEQGDYGYTF,TGTGCCAGCAGCGAACAGGGTGACTATGGCTACACCTTC
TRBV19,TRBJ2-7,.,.,CATSTNKAYEQYF,TGTGCCACCTCGACAAACAAGGCCTACGAGCAGTACTTC
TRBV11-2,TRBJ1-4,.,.,CASSLGGTTNEKLFF,TGTGCCAGCAGCTTGGGGGGAACAACTAATGAAAAACTGTTTTTT
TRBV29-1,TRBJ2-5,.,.,CSALAIETQYF,TGCAGCGCCCTAGCCATTGAGACCCAGTACTTC
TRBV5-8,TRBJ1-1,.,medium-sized,CASNLGVDTEAFF,TGTGCCAGCAACTTGGGAGTTGATACTGAAGCTTTCTTT
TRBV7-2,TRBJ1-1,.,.,CASSFRWGRVNTEAFF,TGTGCCAGCAGCTTCCGTTGGGGCAGGGTAAACACTGAAGCTTTCTTT
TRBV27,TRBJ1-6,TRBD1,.,CASSLQTGGNSPLHF,TGTGCCAGCAGTTTACAGACAGGGGGCAATTCACCCCTCCACTTT
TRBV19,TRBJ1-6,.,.,CASRSTGTAPNSPLHF,TGTGCCAGTAGAAGTACCGGGACTGCTCCCAATTCACCCCTCCACTTT
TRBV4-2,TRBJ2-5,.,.,CASSQVGGAQETQYF,TGTGCCAGCAGCCAAGTAGGGGGGGCACAAGAGACCCAGTACTTC
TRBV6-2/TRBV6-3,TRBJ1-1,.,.,CASSYSTGNTEAFF,TGTGCCAGCAGTTACTCGACAGGGAACACTGAAGCTTTCTTT
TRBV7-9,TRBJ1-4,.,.,CASSSRGGNEKLFF,TGTGCCAGCAGCTCCAGGGGAGGGAATGAAAAACTGTTTTTT
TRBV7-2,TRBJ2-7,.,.,CASSLYEYEQYF,TGTGCCAGCAGCTTGTACGAGTACGAGCAGTACTTC
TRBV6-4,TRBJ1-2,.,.,CASRSVQGGGYTF,TGTGCCAGCAGAAGCGTTCAGGGAGGCGGCTACACCTTC
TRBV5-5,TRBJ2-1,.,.,CASRIQPGVTGNEQFF,TGTGCCAGCAGGATTCAACCCGGGGTGACAGGCAATGAGCAGTTCTTC
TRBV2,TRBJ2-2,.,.,CASNPTGQSDTGELFF,TGTGCCAGCAATCCGACAGGCCAGTCGGACACCGGGGAGCTGTTTTTT
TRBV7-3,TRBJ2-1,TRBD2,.,CASSSQTSPFEQFF,TGTGCCAGCAGCTCCCAGACTAGCCCCTTTGAGCAGTTCTTC
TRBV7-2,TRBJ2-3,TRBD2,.,CASSLASGGHDTDTQYF,TGTGCCAGCAGCTTAGCTAGCGGGGGCCACGATACAGATACGCAGTATTTT
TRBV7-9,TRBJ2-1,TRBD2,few,CASSTRLAGGMNEQFF,TGTGCCAGCAGCACCCGACTAGCGGGAGGGATGAATGAGCAGTTCTTC
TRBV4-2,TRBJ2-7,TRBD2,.,CASSQAPRGRAGEQYF,TGTGCCAGCAGCCAAGCGCCGCGCGGGAGGGCCGGTGAGCAGTACTTC
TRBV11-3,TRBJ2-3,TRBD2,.,CASSPGLAGADTQYF,TGTGCCAGCAGCCCGGGACTAGCGGGAGCAGATACGCAGTATTTT
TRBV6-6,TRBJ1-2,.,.,CASSYPAGSDYGYTF,TGTGCCAGCAGTTACCCGGCAGGGTCGGACTATGGCTACACCTTC
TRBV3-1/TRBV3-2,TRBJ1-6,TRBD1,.,CASSSRDRDDSPLHF,TGTGCCAGCAGCTCTCGGGACAGGGATGATTCACCCCTCCACTTT
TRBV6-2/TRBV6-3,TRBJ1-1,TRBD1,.,CASSYSLRGRDMNTEAFF,TGTGCCAGCAGTTACTCACTGAGGGGGCGGGACATGAACACTGAAGCTTTCTTT
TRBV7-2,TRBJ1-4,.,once,CASSFTTNEKLFF,TGTGCCAGCAGCTTCACAACTAATGAAAAACTGTTTTTT
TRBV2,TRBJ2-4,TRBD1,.,CASKPTGNAKNIQYF,TGTGCCAGCAAACCGACAGGGAATGCCAAAAACATTCAGTACTTC
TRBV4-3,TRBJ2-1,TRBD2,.,CASSQEGRGLAGREQFF,TGCGCCAGCAGCCAAGAAGGTAGAGGACTAGCGGGACGAGAGCAGTTCTTC
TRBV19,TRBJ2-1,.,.,CASSGADTYNEQFF,TGTGCCAGTAGTGGGGCAGACACCTACAATGAGCAGTTCTTC
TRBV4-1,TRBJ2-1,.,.,CASSPSSSGTQTNEQFF,TGCGCCAGCAGCCCCTCCTCGTCCGGGACTCAAACTAATGAGCAGTTCTTC
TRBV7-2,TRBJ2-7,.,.,CASSLESESVQYF,TGTGCCAGCAGCTTAGAGTCGGAGTCTGTGCAGTACTTC
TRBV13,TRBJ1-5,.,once,CASSLGSNFNQPQHF,TGTGCCAGCAGCTTAGGCTCGAACTTTAATCAGCCCCAGCATTTT
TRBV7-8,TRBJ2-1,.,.,CASSRGRGPYNEQFF,TGTGCCAGCAGCCGAGGGCGGGGGCCGTACAATGAGCAGTTCTTC
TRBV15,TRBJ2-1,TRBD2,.,CATSRGLAGRYNEQFF,TGTGCCACCAGCAGAGGACTAGCGGGAAGATACAATGAGCAGTTCTTC
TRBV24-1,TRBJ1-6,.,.,CATSYLSSYNSPLHF,TGTGCCACCAGTTACCTGAGCTCCTATAATTCACCCCTCCACTTT
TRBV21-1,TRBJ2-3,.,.,CASSWPGRTSTDTQYF,TGTGCCAGCAGCTGGCCCGGGAGGACCAGCACAGATACGCAGTATTTT
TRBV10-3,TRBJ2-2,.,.,CAISESSTPGTGELFF,TGTGCCATCAGTGAGTCGAGCACCCCGGGCACCGGGGAGCTGTTTTTT
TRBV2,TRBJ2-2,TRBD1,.,CASSGGRTGFFTGELFF,TGTGCCAGCAGTGGTGGCCGGACAGGGTTTTTTACCGGGGAGCTGTTTTTT
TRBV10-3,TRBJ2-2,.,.,CAISGLVGTGELFF,TGTGCCATCAGTGGACTAGTAGGCACCGGGGAGCTGTTTTTT